The rows below give T cell receptor beta chains drawn from one sample of a study of T-cell memory formation after mild COVID-19. TCRdb passed the 5' RACE reads through MiXCR, listing each CDR3 protein once. The sample consists of approximately 300,000 distinct CDR3 sequences, roughly 15% of them appearing once. Specimen: PBMCs or a T cell subset sorted from them (not recorded which). The receptors stem from a man between 18 and 29 years old who had mild COVID-19 (a few samples of this study predate the infection). Cell type and time point are not known. Both conserved end residues are part of each CDR3. The D gene is left open where the match is weak. Size is omitted from some rows. Given values are once, few, many or a class for expanded clones.

TRBV5-4	-	-	TRBJ2-5	CASSLVDSQETQYF	TGTGCCAGCAGCTTGGTCGACAGCCAAGAGACCCAGTACTTC
TRBV2	-	TRBD1	TRBJ1-5	CASSEALGQGVNQPQHF	TGTGCCAGCAGTGAAGCGCTGGGCCAGGGGGTAAATCAGCCCCAGCATTTT
TRBV3-1	few	-	TRBJ2-2	CASSQESPGELFF	TGTGCCAGCAGCCAAGAAAGTCCCGGGGAGCTGTTTTTT
TRBV11-3	-	-	TRBJ2-2	CASRKISRDYGPGELFF	TGTGCCAGCAGGAAGATATCCCGGGATTACGGGCCCGGGGAGCTGTTTTTT
TRBV12-3/TRBV12-4	few	-	TRBJ2-5	CASRQTGTETQYF	TGTGCCAGCAGGCAGACAGGAACAGAGACCCAGTACTTC
TRBV24-1	-	TRBD1	TRBJ2-7	CANLPKDREVREQYF	TGTGCCAACCTCCCCAAGGACAGGGAGGTGAGGGAGCAGTACTTC
TRBV20-1	-	TRBD2	TRBJ2-1	CSAPRLAGFYEQFF	TGCAGTGCTCCGAGACTAGCGGGGTTTTATGAGCAGTTCTTC
TRBV12-3/TRBV12-4	few	-	TRBJ2-3	CASTLTGSPDTQYF	TGTGCCAGCACCCTGACGGGCTCTCCAGATACGCAGTATTTT
TRBV20-1	many	-	TRBJ2-5	CSARDGRVTQETQYF	TGCAGTGCTAGAGATGGTAGGGTTACCCAAGAGACCCAGTACTTC
TRBV2	-	-	TRBJ2-5	CASSILGETQYF	TGTGCCAGCAGCATTTTGGGGGAGACCCAGTACTTC
TRBV21-1	once	-	TRBJ2-3	CARWTFTDTQYF	TGTGCCAGGTGGACTTTCACAGATACGCAGTATTTT
TRBV7-9	-	TRBD1	TRBJ2-7	CASSRTGITYEQYF	TGTGCCAGCAGCCGGACAGGGATTACCTACGAGCAGTACTTC
TRBV12-5	few	TRBD1	TRBJ2-3	CASGLVIVVRDRRRTGTDTQYF	TGTGCTAGTGGTTTGGTTATCGTGGTAAGGGACAGAAGACGAACCGGGACAGATACGCAGTATTTT
TRBV5-1	-	TRBD1	TRBJ1-5	CASSLVGTGAEEPQHF	TGCGCCAGCAGCTTGGTGGGGACAGGGGCGGAGGAGCCCCAGCATTTT
TRBV2	-	-	TRBJ2-2	CAIRTHTGELFF	TGTGCCATCCGGACCCACACCGGGGAGCTGTTTTTT
TRBV21-1	few	-	TRBJ1-2	CALEGPHHSYTF	TGTGCCTTAGAGGGCCCCCATCATAGCTACACCTTC
TRBV4-3	-	TRBD1	TRBJ2-3	CASSQDSGQGARDTQYF	TGCGCCAGCAGCCAAGATTCAGGGCAGGGGGCCAGAGATACGCAGTATTTT
TRBV19	-	TRBD1	TRBJ1-1	CASVDRGSTEAFF	TGTGCCAGTGTGGACAGGGGATCCACTGAAGCTTTCTTT
TRBV29-1	few	TRBD2	TRBJ2-7	CSVDGLADPYEQYF	TGCAGCGTTGACGGTCTAGCGGACCCCTACGAGCAGTACTTC
TRBV12-3/TRBV12-4	few	-	TRBJ1-1	CASRGWGETEAFF	TGTGCCAGCAGGGGATGGGGTGAGACTGAAGCTTTCTTT
TRBV11-3	-	-	TRBJ2-3	CASSLDFGGDTQYF	TGTGCCAGCAGCTTAGATTTCGGCGGGGATACGCAGTATTTT
TRBV7-9	-	TRBD1	TRBJ2-5	CASSFGQGIGETQYF	TGTGCCAGCAGCTTCGGACAGGGGATAGGGGAGACCCAGTACTTC
TRBV25-1	few	TRBD1	TRBJ1-6	CASSEQGAANSPLHF	TGTGCCAGCAGCGAACAGGGGGCGGCTAATTCACCCCTCCACTTT
TRBV5-1	few	TRBD1	TRBJ2-7	CASSPQGATYEQYF	TGCGCCAGCAGCCCTCAGGGGGCCACCTACGAGCAGTACTTC
TRBV4-2	-	TRBD2	TRBJ2-3	CASSPRTSLDTQYF	TGTGCCAGCAGCCCCCGGACTAGTCTCGATACGCAGTATTTT
TRBV12-3/TRBV12-4	few	-	TRBJ2-3	CASSWQGGTDTQYF	TGTGCCAGCAGTTGGCAGGGGGGAACAGATACGCAGTATTTT
TRBV7-8	many	-	TRBJ2-1	CASSSGSYNEQFF	TGTGCCAGCAGCTCTGGCTCCTACAATGAGCAGTTCTTC
TRBV28	few	-	TRBJ2-5	CASGAGAETQYF	TGTGCCAGCGGGGCGGGGGCAGAGACCCAGTACTTC
TRBV20-1	few	TRBD1	TRBJ1-1	CSALQGAWAFF	TGCAGTGCTCTACAGGGGGCGTGGGCTTTCTTT
TRBV6-5	few	TRBD2	TRBJ2-2	CASSRGLAVTGELFF	TGTGCCAGCAGCCGCGGACTAGCGGTCACCGGGGAGCTGTTTTTT
TRBV24-1	few	-	TRBJ2-5	CATSDPDVSGSKETQYF	TGTGCCACCAGTGATCCGGACGTCTCGGGCAGCAAGGAGACCCAGTACTTC
TRBV20-1	-	-	TRBJ1-4	CSASPGGLGEKLFF	TGCAGTGCTAGTCCGGGGGGGTTAGGTGAAAAACTGTTTTTT
TRBV10-3	-	TRBD1	TRBJ2-7	CAISELDRGHEQYF	TGTGCCATCAGTGAGTTGGACAGGGGGCACGAGCAGTACTTC
TRBV6-5	few	-	TRBJ1-3	CASSYGQRLSGNTIYF	TGTGCCAGCAGTTACGGACAGCGTCTCTCTGGAAACACCATATATTTT
TRBV4-3	-	-	TRBJ2-7	CASSQEMTGSYEQYF	TGCGCCAGCAGCCAAGAGATGACAGGTTCCTACGAGCAGTACTTC
TRBV4-1	-	-	TRBJ1-1	CASSQGIGWGTEAFF	TGCGCCAGCAGCCAGGGTATCGGCTGGGGCACTGAAGCTTTCTTT
TRBV20-1	-	TRBD1	TRBJ2-5	CSSPIQGVIETQYF	TGCAGTTCCCCGATCCAGGGGGTTATAGAGACCCAGTACTTC
TRBV5-1	-	-	TRBJ2-5	CASSLQAGVTETQYF	TGCGCCAGCAGCTTGCAGGCAGGGGTAACGGAGACCCAGTACTTC
TRBV7-2	few	TRBD1	TRBJ1-5	CASSLGQAPQPQHF	TGTGCCAGCAGCTTGGGACAGGCGCCTCAGCCCCAGCATTTT
TRBV12-3/TRBV12-4	-	TRBD1	TRBJ1-2	CASSLTGGVANYGYTF	TGTGCCAGCAGTTTAACAGGGGGAGTAGCTAACTATGGCTACACCTTC
TRBV5-1	-	TRBD2	TRBJ2-1	CASSPLAVPYNEQFF	TGCGCCAGCAGCCCGCTAGCGGTACCCTACAATGAGCAGTTCTTC
TRBV5-5	-	-	TRBJ1-5	CASSLTAFNQPQHF	TGTGCCAGCAGCCTTACAGCGTTCAATCAGCCCCAGCATTTT
TRBV14	-	-	TRBJ2-5	CASSGQSGETQYF	TGTGCCAGCAGCGGCCAATCGGGGGAGACCCAGTACTTC
TRBV12-3/TRBV12-4	many	TRBD1	TRBJ2-4	CASSGDRHIQYF	TGTGCCAGCAGTGGGGACAGGCACATTCAGTACTTC
TRBV20-1	-	TRBD1	TRBJ1-5	CSTGGRVNQPQHF	TGCAGTACAGGGGGAAGGGTGAATCAGCCCCAGCATTTT
TRBV28	few	-	TRBJ1-1	CASRFQKAFF	TGTGCCAGCCGCTTTCAGAAAGCTTTCTTT
TRBV7-2	-	-	TRBJ1-3	CASTLGFGSSGNTIYF	TGTGCCAGCACCCTAGGGTTCGGAAGCTCTGGAAACACCATATATTTT
TRBV4-2	-	TRBD2	TRBJ2-4	CASSQESGTSGAYKNIQYF	TGTGCCAGCAGCCAAGAATCCGGGACTAGCGGGGCTTACAAAAACATTCAGTACTTC